This T cell receptor beta chain was documented in a study of blood T cells in healthy people across ages. Study-wide results and limits: The unknown donor CMV status may have confounded expanded clonotype changes. Versus aged donors, long-lived donors had higher diversity and more naive CD4+ cells.

Alongside a J-beta primer mix, a sample-barcoded 5' primer served in a second PCR lasting 7 to 11 cycles. TCRdb ran MiXCR on the 5' RACE reads and lists one entry per CDR3 protein. This table holds fewer than 1.5 million distinct CDR3 sequences, 40% to 50% found once. This clonotype was counted a few times. Its specificity is not known. This CDR3 contains 13 residues. Germline-derived CDR1 and CDR2 are SGDLS and YYNGEE. The V end lost 4 bases, the J end lost 1 base, and 8 bases lay between the germline ends. The sequence derives from a woman aged 18-30 years in good health. What was sequenced was blood. This chain connects TRBV9 to TRBJ1-1, with D possibly being TRBD1 (6 bases). The DNA of the CDR3 is TGTGCCAGCAGCAAGGGGGAGAACACTGAAGCTTTCTTT. It specifies CASSKGENTEAFF.